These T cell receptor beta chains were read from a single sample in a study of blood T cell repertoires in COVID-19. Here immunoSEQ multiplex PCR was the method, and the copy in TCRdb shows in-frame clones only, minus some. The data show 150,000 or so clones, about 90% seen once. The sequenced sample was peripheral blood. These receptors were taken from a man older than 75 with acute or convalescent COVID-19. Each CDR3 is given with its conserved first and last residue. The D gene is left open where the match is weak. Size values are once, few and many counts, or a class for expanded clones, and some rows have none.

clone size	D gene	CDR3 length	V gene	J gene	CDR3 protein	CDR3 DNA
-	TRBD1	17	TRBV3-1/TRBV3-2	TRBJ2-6	CASSPRVGGAGANVLTF	TGTGCCAGCAGCCCCCGCGTAGGGGGCGCTGGGGCCAACGTCCTGACTTTC
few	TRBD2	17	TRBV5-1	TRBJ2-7	CASSLGSLSGTHYEQYF	TGCGCCAGCAGCTTAGGGTCCCTTAGCGGGACTCACTACGAGCAGTACTTC
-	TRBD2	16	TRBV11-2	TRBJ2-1	CASSPYGSGTQNEQFF	TGTGCCAGCAGCCCCTATGGTAGCGGGACTCAAAATGAGCAGTTCTTC
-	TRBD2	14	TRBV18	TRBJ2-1	CASSSSSGGNEQFF	TGTGCCAGCTCGTCTTCTAGCGGGGGCAATGAGCAGTTCTTC
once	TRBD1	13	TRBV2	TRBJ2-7	CASRGTGEWEQYF	TGTGCCAGCAGAGGGACAGGGGAATGGGAGCAGTACTTC
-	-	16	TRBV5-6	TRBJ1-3	CASSFGEVDSGNTIYF	TGTGCCAGCAGCTTCGGGGAAGTGGACTCTGGAAACACCATATATTTT
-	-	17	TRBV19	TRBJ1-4	CASSNPGQMGANEKLFF	TGTGCCAGTAGTAACCCCGGACAGATGGGGGCTAATGAAAAACTGTTTTTT
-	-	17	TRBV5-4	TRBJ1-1	CASSSTGSGLGSTEAFF	TGTGCCAGCAGCTCTACAGGGTCGGGGTTAGGATCCACTGAAGCTTTCTTT
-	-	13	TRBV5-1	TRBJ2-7	CASSSTSSYEQYF	TGCGCCAGCAGTTCCACGAGCTCCTACGAGCAGTACTTC
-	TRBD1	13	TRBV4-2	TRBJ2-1	CASSDGTADEQFF	TGTGCCAGCAGCGATGGGACAGCCGATGAGCAGTTCTTC
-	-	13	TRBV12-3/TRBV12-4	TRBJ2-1	CASSLRGNNEQFF	TGTGCCAGCAGTTTGAGGGGGAACAATGAGCAGTTCTTC
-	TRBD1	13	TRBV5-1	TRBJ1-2	CASSPGQGRGYTF	TGCGCCAGCAGCCCAGGACAGGGTCGTGGCTACACCTTC
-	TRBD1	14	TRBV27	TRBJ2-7	CASSFKGAAYEQYF	TGTGCCAGCAGTTTTAAGGGGGCCGCCTACGAGCAGTACTTC
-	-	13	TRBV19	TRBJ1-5	CATIGRFSEPQHF	TGTGCCACCATTGGGCGATTTAGTGAGCCCCAGCATTTT
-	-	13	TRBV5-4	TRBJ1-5	CASSLGGVQPQHF	TGTGCCAGCAGCTTAGGCGGGGTTCAGCCCCAGCATTTT
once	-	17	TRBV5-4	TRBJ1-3	CASSPDPTGSSGNTIYF	TGTGCCAGCAGCCCCGACCCGACAGGCTCCTCTGGAAACACCATATATTTT
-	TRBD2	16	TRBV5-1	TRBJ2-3	CASSRLAGGNTDTQYF	TGCGCCAGCAGCCGGCTAGCGGGGGGGAACACAGATACGCAGTATTTT
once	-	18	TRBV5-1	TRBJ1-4	CASSLDPRASTTNEKLFF	TGCGCCAGCAGCTTGGATCCCAGGGCCTCAACAACTAATGAAAAACTGTTTTTT
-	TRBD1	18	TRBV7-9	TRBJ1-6	CASSPTGGRSSYNSPLHF	TGTGCCAGCAGCCCTACAGGGGGAAGGAGCTCCTATAATTCACCCCTCCACTTT
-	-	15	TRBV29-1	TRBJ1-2	CSVNDFRGNYGGYTF	TGCAGCGTTAACGACTTCAGGGGTAACTATGGTGGCTACACCTTC
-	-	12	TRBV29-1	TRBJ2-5	CSVDRDRETQYF	TGCAGCGTTGACAGGGATAGGGAGACCCAGTACTTC
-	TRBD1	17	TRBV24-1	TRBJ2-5	CATSDSKQGAVLETQYF	TGTGCCACCAGTGATTCTAAACAGGGGGCCGTGTTAGAGACCCAGTACTTC
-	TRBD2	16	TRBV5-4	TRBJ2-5	CASSDGGRKTRETQYF	TGTGCCAGCAGCGATGGCGGGAGGAAGACTCGAGAGACCCAGTACTTC
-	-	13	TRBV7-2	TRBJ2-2	CASSSYQSGELFF	TGTGCCAGCAGCTCGTACCAGTCCGGGGAGCTGTTTTTT
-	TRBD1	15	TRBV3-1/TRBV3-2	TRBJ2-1	CASSRNGQGGHEQFF	TGTGCCAGCAGCCGGAACGGACAGGGAGGTCATGAGCAGTTCTTC
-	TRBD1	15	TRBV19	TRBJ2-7	CASSYTGGASYEQYF	TGTGCCAGTAGTTATACAGGGGGCGCTTCCTACGAGCAGTACTTC
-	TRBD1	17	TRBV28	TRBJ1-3	CASNDRDRLISGNTIYF	TGTGCCAGCAACGACCGGGACAGGTTAATCTCTGGAAACACCATATATTTT